This is a list of T cell receptor beta chains from one sample in a study of blood T cell repertoires in COVID-19. Some clones are missing from TCRdb's copy, which holds only in-frame ones; the method was immunoSEQ multiplex PCR. The sample gives 300,000 to 350,000 clones, approximately 89% of which show up once; 3.5% to 4% is in the top ten. Sequencing was carried out using peripheral blood. Every receptor here comes from a woman aged 60-75 years with COVID-19, enrolled during active disease. Each CDR3 is given with its conserved first and last residue. Each record gives: J gene, clone size, V gene, D gene, CDR3 DNA, CDR3 protein. D genes are given only for firm matches. The size of a clone is reported for some rows only, either as once, few or many, or as a class for expanded clones.

TRBJ2-3 | - | TRBV3-1/TRBV3-2 | TRBD2 | TGTGCCAGCAGCCGGGGGGGACTAGCTGGCACAGATACGCAGTATTTT | CASSRGGLAGTDTQYF
TRBJ1-5 | once | TRBV27 | TRBD1 | TGTGCCACCAAGGGACAGAGGAATCAGCCCCAGCATTTT | CATKGQRNQPQHF
TRBJ2-2 | few | TRBV6-5 | TRBD2 | TGTGCCAGCAGTAGCGCGGGGGACACCGGGGAGCTGTTTTTT | CASSSAGDTGELFF
TRBJ1-6 | - | TRBV7-2 | - | TGTGCCAGCAGCTTTGCGGACAGAAAGAATTCACCCCTCCACTTT | CASSFADRKNSPLHF
TRBJ2-1 | - | TRBV5-1 | TRBD2 | TGCGCCAGCACTCATTACGGACTAGCGGGGGGCCGTACCTACAATGAGCAGTTCTTC | CASTHYGLAGGRTYNEQFF
TRBJ2-7 | - | TRBV7-3 | TRBD2 | TGTGCCAGCAGCTATCTTTCTCCCGGGGGGTCCTCCTACGAGCAGTACTTC | CASSYLSPGGSSYEQYF
TRBJ1-2 | - | TRBV27 | - | TGTGCCAGCAGTTTGCAGGGTCCTAACTATGGCTACACCTTC | CASSLQGPNYGYTF
TRBJ1-1 | - | TRBV29-1 | - | TGCAGCGTTTCGGCAGGGCGGAACACTGAAGCTTTCTTT | CSVSAGRNTEAFF
TRBJ2-7 | - | TRBV7-2 | - | TGTGCCAGCAGCTTCGGACTTAACTACGAGCAGTACTTC | CASSFGLNYEQYF
TRBJ2-5 | - | TRBV5-8 | - | TGTGCCAGCAGTTTGACGGGGGTGGAGACCCAGTACTTC | CASSLTGVETQYF
TRBJ1-4 | - | TRBV5-1 | - | TGCGCCAGCAGCTTCCGGGGGGATCGCACTAATGAAAAACTGTTTTTT | CASSFRGDRTNEKLFF
TRBJ2-7 | - | TRBV28 | - | TGTGCCTGCGGGCAGCTCTACGAGCAGTACTTC | CACGQLYEQYF
TRBJ1-1 | - | TRBV5-1 | TRBD1 | TGCGCCAGCAGCTTGGGCCCGACAGGGGGGACTGAAGCTTTCTTT | CASSLGPTGGTEAFF
TRBJ1-6 | once | TRBV11-2 | - | TGTGCCAGCAGCCCCCGGGGGGCCTATAATTCACCCCTCCACTTT | CASSPRGAYNSPLHF
TRBJ1-6 | - | TRBV6-5 | TRBD1 | TGTGCCAGTTCGGGACAGGGGATCTATAATTCACCCCTCCACTTT | CASSGQGIYNSPLHF
TRBJ1-4 | - | TRBV15 | - | TGTGCCACGACTAGGAGGGATCTCAGTGGTGAAAAACTGTTTTTT | CATTRRDLSGEKLFF